This TCR beta chain was captured by sequencing in a study of T cells in women clearing cervical HPV infection. The table came from immunoSEQ multiplex PCR; TCRdb's copy has only in-frame clones and leaves some out. The table lists roughly 22,000 clones, with approximately 12% in the top ten. Sequences were obtained from blood buffy coat. The TCR sequence derives from a woman between 18 and 70 years old with a cervical HPV16 infection that either progressed to CIN3+ or cleared (not recorded which).

The CDR3: CAWGYLGTDTYTF. The CDR3 DNA, read in part, is TGTGCCTGGGGATATCTTGGCACAGATACC. The chain links TRBV30 to TRBJ1-2, with D hard to call. The CDR3 is cut off 3 residues early in the read; its end comes from the germline J gene. Germline-derived CDR1 and CDR2 are GTSNPN and SVGIG (reference sequence). The CDR3 is 13 residues long. Combining the CDR3 with reference TRBV30 and TRBJ1-2 gives the whole variable domain SQTIHQWPATLVQPVGSPLSLECTVEGTSNPNLYWYRQAAGRGLQLLFYSVGIGQISSEVPQNLSASRPQDRQFILSSKKLLLSDSGFYLCAWGYLGTDTYTFGSGTRLTVV.